The 18 T cell receptor beta chains reported below all come from one sample, sequenced in a study of early T cells in non-severe SARS-CoV-2 infection. A single record per CDR3 protein comes from TCRdb applying MiXCR to the 5' RACE reads. The sample comprises tens of thousands of distinct CDR3 sequences, about 8% of which are singletons, and 9.5% to 15% rests with the top ten. The specimen was whole blood, collected at baseline. These receptors all come from an adult who was a healthcare worker with PCR-confirmed SARS-CoV-2 infection or an uninfected control (not recorded which).

This clonotype was counted ten times or more. The rearrangement joins TRBV13 to TRBJ2-3; 9 positions match TRBD2. With V trimmed by 0 bases and J by 5 bases, 9 bases remained unmatched. Germline CDR1 PRHDT, CDR2 FYEKMQ (reference sequence). This CDR3 contains 17 residues. The DNA of the CDR3 is TGTGCCAGCAGCTTAGGCCTGGGCGGGGGGGCCGGAGATACGCAGTATTTT. Its translation: CASSLGLGGGAGDTQYF.

V and J are TRBV4-1 and TRBJ1-2, with TRBD1 matching 9 bases. The trim removed 1 base at V and 4 bases at J, leaving 10 bases unmatched. Germline V gives CDR1 MGHRA, CDR2 YSYEKL. The CDR3 is made up of 17 amino acids. In DNA form, the CDR3 reads TGCGCCAGCAGCCAAGGGACAGGGGAGGGTATTACCTATGGCTACACCTTC. It is translated as CASSQGTGEGITYGYTF.

This clonotype was seen many times. This sequence joins TRBV20-1 and TRBJ2-3; 10 bases line up with TRBD2. Germline V gene data show CDR1 as DFQATT and CDR2 as SNEGSKA (reference sequence). This CDR3 spans 14 amino acids. Trimming at V came to 1 base and at J to 6 bases, leaving 4 bases not matched to a gene. The CDR3 region is CSARGLAGADTQYF. CDR3 in DNA: TGCAGTGCTAGAGGGCTAGCGGGGGCCGATACGCAGTATTTT.

This clonotype was counted ten times or more. The chain is built from TRBV20-1 and TRBJ2-3, with 8 bases lining up with TRBD2. The germline V gene encodes CDR1 DFQATT and CDR2 SNEGSKA (reference sequence). The CDR3 is 16 amino acids. The junction had 7 bases not matched to a gene; V was cut back by 0 bases and J by 2 bases. This chain's CDR3 is CSARDPRGGNTDTQYF. CDR3 sequence (DNA): TGCAGTGCTAGAGATCCCCGGGGGGGAAACACAGATACGCAGTATTTT.

This clonotype was observed at least ten times. J is TRBJ2-3 and V is TRBV7-2; D is perhaps TRBD1 or TRBD2 (6 bases each). V dropped 2 bases and J dropped 10 bases, with 22 bases sitting between them. In germline, CDR1 is SGHTA, CDR2 FQGNSA. This CDR3 contains 16 residues. This chain's CDR3 is CASSLLSGALTGAQYF. The CDR3 coding sequence is TGTGCCAGCAGCTTACTCTCGGGGGCCCTCACGGGGGCGCAGTATTTT.

The rearrangement links TRBV2 to TRBJ2-5, with 8 bases aligning to TRBD1. V dropped 4 bases and J dropped 9; count of bases not matched to a gene: 13. The CDR3 is made up of 15 amino acids. Germline loops: CDR1 SNHLY, CDR2 FYNNEI. The CDR3 DNA is TGTGCCAGCAGTGGGGGACAGGTAGCCCCCGGGGCCCAGTACTTC. Translation: CASSGGQVAPGAQYF.

This clonotype was observed many times. The V and J genes are TRBV5-1 and TRBJ1-2; 8 bases are a match to TRBD1. The V gene's germline CDR1 is SGHRS and CDR2 YFSETQ. The length of the CDR3 is 14 residues. V lost 3 bases to trimming and J lost 4 bases; unmatched junction nucleotides: 5. CDR3 DNA sequence: TGCGCCAGCAGCTCGGTACAGGGGGTCTATGGCTACACCTTC. As protein: CASSSVQGVYGYTF.

This clonotype was found a few times. The rearrangement joins TRBV5-6 to TRBJ2-2, with 11 nucleotides matching TRBD1. The CDR3 runs to 15 residues. Germline V gives CDR1 SGHDT, CDR2 YYEEEE. Trimming removed 0 bases from V and 6 bases from J; junction bases left unmatched: 1. CDR3 sequence (DNA): TGTGCCAGCAGCTTGGTGGACAGGGGGCCCGGGGAGCTGTTTTTT. This translates into CASSLVDRGPGELFF.

V and J are TRBV18 and TRBJ2-3, with D unclear. Germline lookup yields CDR1 KGHSH and CDR2 LQKENI. V gave up 2 bases and J gave up 1 base, with 4 bases separating them. The CDR3 consists of 13 residues. Here the CDR3 reads CASSPGGTDTQYF. CDR3 nucleotide sequence: TGTGCCAGCTCACCAGGCGGCACAGATACGCAGTATTTT. Filled out from reference TRBV18 and TRBJ2-3, the complete variable domain reads NAGVMQNPRHLVRRRGQEARLRCSPMKGHSHVYWYRQLPEEGLKFMVYLQKENIIDESGMPKERFSAEFPKEGPSILRIQQVVRGDSAAYFCASSPGGTDTQYFGPGTRLTVL.

This clonotype was seen ten or more times. The chain recombines TRBV29-1 with TRBJ1-1; D is perhaps TRBD1 (6 bases). This CDR3 has 14 amino acids. Trimming pared 7 bases from V and 5 bases from J, leaving 20 bases between. Per germline, CDR1 SQVTM and CDR2 ANQGSEA. The CDR3 region has the DNA TGCAGCGCCAGATTTCCGGACAGATATACTGAAGCTTTCTTT. Translation gives CSARFPDRYTEAFF. The full variable domain, completed using reference TRBV29-1 and TRBJ1-1, is SAVISQKPSRDICQRGTSLTIQCQVDSQVTMMFWYRQQPGQSLTLIATANQGSEATYESGFVIDKFPISRPNLTFSTLTVSNMSPEDSSIYLCSARFPDRYTEAFFGQGTRLTVV.

This clonotype was seen many times. The chain carries TRBV10-1 and TRBJ2-3, with D uncertain. With 0 bases removed from V and 3 bases from J, the gap between germline ends came to 10 bases. Germline V lookup: CDR1 WNHNN, CDR2 SYGVQD (reference sequence). This CDR3 spans 15 amino acids. The CDR3 nucleotides are TGCGCCAGCAGTGAGTCGCCGGTCCTGACAGATACGCAGTATTTT. The encoded protein is CASSESPVLTDTQYF.

This clonotype occurred many times. This chain links TRBV7-2 with TRBJ1-3, with TRBD1 as a possible D gene (5 bases). Germline-derived CDR1 and CDR2 are SGHTA and FQGNSA. This CDR3 has 16 residues. Deletions cut 5 bases from V and 4 bases from J, with 18 bases between. The CDR3, as DNA: TGTGCCAGCAGCGCCGGGACGTACTCCTCCGGAAACACCATATATTTT. This sequence encodes CASSAGTYSSGNTIYF.

This clonotype was seen at least ten times. V is TRBV4-1 and J is TRBJ1-4; no definite D call. Germline lookup yields CDR1 MGHRA and CDR2 YSYEKL. This CDR3 has 15 residues. Trimming took off 0 bases at V and 8 bases at J, with 13 bases between the two ends. The CDR3 is CASSQDRLRGEKLFF. CDR3 sequence (DNA): TGCGCCAGCAGCCAAGATCGGTTAAGAGGCGAAAAACTGTTTTTT.

This clonotype was detected a few times. This rearrangement joins TRBV7-6 to TRBJ1-5, with 8 nucleotides matching TRBD1. This CDR3 is 14 amino acids long. Germline V CDR1 and CDR2: SGHVS, FNYEAQ. With V trimmed by 4 bases and J by 8 bases, 7 bases remained unmatched. CDR3 region: CASSSGQGMEPQHF. As DNA, the CDR3 is TGTGCCAGCAGCTCCGGACAGGGAATGGAGCCCCAGCATTTT.

The CDR3 here is CSASKGVSYNEQFF. CDR3 coding DNA: TGCAGTGCTTCTAAAGGGGTCTCCTACAATGAGCAGTTCTTC. The V gene is TRBV20-1, the J gene TRBJ2-1, with D perhaps TRBD1 (5 bases). Trimming took 5 bases from V and 0 from J, leaving 11 bases between them. The germline V gene has CDR1 DFQATT and CDR2 SNEGSKA (reference sequence). The CDR3 runs to 14 residues.

In this sample, this clonotype turned up a few times. This chain connects TRBV7-9 to TRBJ2-2; D gene uncertain. The CDR3 runs to 15 residues. CDR1 is SEHNR, CDR2 FQNEAQ, per germline (reference sequence). The V end was cut by 5 bases, the J end by 4 bases, with 14 bases between. The CDR3 coding sequence is TGTGCCAGCAGCCCGACCCAGCAGTCCACCGGGGAGCTGTTTTTT. As protein: CASSPTQQSTGELFF.

In this sample, this clonotype turned up many times. The V and J genes are TRBV12-3 or TRBV12-4 and TRBJ2-7, with D tentatively TRBD2 (5 bases). Trimming stripped 8 bases from V and 9 bases from J, with 20 bases between. The CDR3 runs to 13 residues. The CDR3 nucleotides read TGTGCCAGCGGATTCGGACGGGAAGGATTGCAGTACTTC. Translation: CASGFGREGLQYF.

This clonotype was picked up many times. The V and J genes are TRBV30 and TRBJ1-5, with D hard to call. CDR3 size: 13 residues. Germline CDR1 GTSNPN, CDR2 SVGIG (reference sequence). Trimming took 0 bases from V and 7 from J, leaving 10 bases between them. The CDR3 loop reads CAWSVDEGQPQHF. The DNA for the CDR3 is TGTGCCTGGAGTGTAGATGAGGGCCAGCCCCAGCATTTT. The whole variable domain, filled in from reference TRBV30 and TRBJ1-5, reads SQTIHQWPATLVQPVGSPLSLECTVEGTSNPNLYWYRQAAGRGLQLLFYSVGIGQISSEVPQNLSASRPQDRQFILSSKKLLLSDSGFYLCAWSVDEGQPQHFGDGTRLSIL.